This T cell receptor (beta chain) was identified in a study of blood T cell repertoires in COVID-19. About the study: The samples span acute and convalescent COVID-19 from the United States, Italy and Spain. Sources were T cells, B-cell-depleted T cells, or PBMCs; the material itself was cDNA or gDNA.

Germline V gene lookup returns CDR1 MNHNY and CDR2 SVGAGI (reference sequence). The junction had 6 bases not matched to a gene; V was cut back by 5 bases and J by 2 bases. The CDR3 is made up of 15 amino acids. As originally analysed: The assay estimated nucleated cells by amplifying reference gene primers. Data came from immunoSEQ multiplex PCR; TCRdb stores just in-frame clones and leaves some out. V and J calls plus clone size are reproduced from that table; the DNA served to infer D and trimming. This sample yields about 160,000 clones, of which 85% are seen a single time; more than 1% belongs to the top ten.

The rearrangement uses TRBV6-6 and TRBJ1-5, with TRBD1 identical over 7 bases. The sequenced sample was peripheral blood. The source of this sequence is a man aged 35 to 55 with acute or convalescent COVID-19. The CDR3 nucleotides read TGTGCCAGCAGTGGAACCGGGACAGGCAATCAGCCCCAGCATTTT. Translation: CASSGTGTGNQPQHF.